These 27 T cell receptor beta chains originate from one sample sequenced in a study of T cell responses to AZD1222 COVID-19 vaccine. Generated by immunoSEQ multiplex PCR, the TCRdb table keeps only in-frame clones and is missing some. The table lists about 150,000 clones, roughly nine tenths of them singletons, with roughly 1.9% in the top ten. Sequences were derived from peripheral blood, sampled on day 0 of AZD1222 vaccination. The receptors were gathered from an adult in good health.

Points on this clone: A far larger clone is just one base off, so this is likely a read error. The chain recombines TRBV6-1 with TRBJ1-1; D uncertain. The CDR3 is 11 amino acids. Deletions cut 3 bases from V and 4 bases from J, with 3 bases between. Germline V gives CDR1 MNHNS, CDR2 SASEGT. The CDR3 sequence: CASSEATEAFF. CDR3 nucleotides: TGTGCCAGCAGTGAGGCCACTGAAGCTTTCTTT.

The chain combines TRBV5-1 with TRBJ2-3; 10 bases align to TRBD2. V was pared by 0 bases and J by 8 bases, with 6 bases of the junction left unmatched. The CDR3 spans 15 residues. Germline CDR1 and CDR2: SGHRS and YFSETQ. The CDR3 protein is CASSLEAGGLGTQYF. CDR3 nucleotide sequence: TGCGCCAGCAGCTTGGAAGCGGGAGGGCTGGGTACGCAGTATTTT. Full variable domain (outside the CDR3, taken from reference TRBV5-1 and TRBJ2-3): KAGVTQTPRYLIKTRGQQVTLSCSPISGHRSVSWYQQTPGQGLQFLFEYFSETQRNKGNFPGRFSGRQFSNSRSEMNVSTLELGDSALYLCASSLEAGGLGTQYFGPGTRLTVL.

This clone has a single count. The chain couples TRBV18 to TRBJ2-1, with 9 nucleotides matching TRBD2. Germline V gene lookup returns CDR1 KGHSH and CDR2 LQKENI. This CDR3 has 15 residues. J was trimmed by 2 bases and V by 6 bases; bases with no gene match: 5. CDR3 loop: CASSLAGDTYNEQFF. The CDR3 DNA reads TGTGCCAGCTCCTTAGCGGGAGACACCTACAATGAGCAGTTCTTC.

The chain uses TRBV28 and TRBJ1-5, with 10 bases fitting TRBD1. The CDR3 consists of 16 residues. Germline loops: CDR1 MDHEN, CDR2 SYDVKM. The ends lost 0 bases at V and 5 bases at J; junction bases unmatched: 4. The CDR3 sequence is CASSLWGQGMDQPQHF. CDR3 bases: TGTGCCAGCAGTTTATGGGGACAGGGGATGGATCAGCCCCAGCATTTT.

The chain is built from TRBV6-5 and TRBJ1-5, with D possibly being TRBD1 (6 bases). Trimming shortened V by 2 bases and J by 7 bases, and 12 bases separated the two germline ends. The V gene's germline CDR1 is MNHEY and CDR2 SVGAGI. The length of the CDR3 is 14 residues. The CDR3 sequence: CASSYDRSQQPQHF. CDR3 DNA: TGTGCCAGCAGTTACGACAGGAGCCAACAGCCCCAGCATTTT.

The V call is TRBV24-1, the J call TRBJ2-1, with 7 positions matching TRBD2. V lost 9 bases to trimming and J lost 2 bases; unmatched junction nucleotides: 6. The CDR3 runs 14 residues. Germline CDR1 is KGHDR and CDR2 is SFDVKD. This CDR3 is CATAEGGTYNEQFF. The CDR3 nucleotides are TGTGCCACCGCAGAGGGAGGGACCTACAATGAGCAGTTCTTC.

The V and J genes are TRBV28 and TRBJ1-6; tentative D call: TRBD1 (5 bases). V was shortened by 5 bases and J by 6 bases, with 17 bases between the two germline ends. CDR3 size: 16 residues. The germline V gene has CDR1 MDHEN and CDR2 SYDVKM. CDR3 nucleotide sequence: TGTGCCAGCAGTACACCCTCGAGGGGACCTAATTCACCCCTCCACTTT. Its protein product is CASSTPSRGPNSPLHF.

This chain joins TRBV28 and TRBJ2-1; possibly TRBD1 or TRBD2 for D (6 bases each). This CDR3 has 16 amino acids. Trimming took 6 bases from V and 1 from J, leaving 16 bases between them. CDR1 is MDHEN, CDR2 SYDVKM, per germline. CDR3 nucleotide sequence: TGTGCCAGCAGGGGGGGCCTTCCGATGTCCTACAATGAGCAGTTCTTC. Translated, it gives CASRGGLPMSYNEQFF.

The chain carries TRBV5-1 and TRBJ2-3, with D possibly being TRBD2 (6 bases). Trimming shortened V by 2 bases and J by 2 bases, and 12 bases separated the two germline ends. The CDR3 is made up of 15 amino acids. Germline V gene lookup returns CDR1 SGHRS and CDR2 YFSETQ. CDR3 nucleotides: TGCGCCAGCAGCTTAACGGGAGAATACACAGATACGCAGTATTTT. Its protein product is CASSLTGEYTDTQYF.

The chain links TRBV5-4 to TRBJ2-6, with a tentative D call TRBD2 (6 bases). Germline CDR1 reads SGHNT; CDR2 reads YYREEE (reference sequence). Trimming took off 4 bases at V and 1 base at J, with 9 bases between the two ends. The CDR3 consists of 15 residues. The CDR3 here is CASSNAGSGANVLTF. CDR3 nucleotides: TGTGCCAGCAGCAACGCGGGGTCTGGGGCCAACGTCCTGACTTTC.

This chain links TRBV5-6 with TRBJ1-3; D remains unclear. CDR1 is SGHDT, CDR2 YYEEEE, per germline. V was cut by 4 bases and J by 4 bases, with 15 bases left in between. The CDR3 consists of 15 residues. The CDR3 loop is CASSLGRTPGNTIYF. Here the CDR3 DNA reads TGTGCCAGCAGCCTTGGAAGGACCCCCGGAAACACCATATATTTT.

The gene calls are TRBV6-2 or TRBV6-3 and TRBJ2-5; 12 bases are shared with TRBD2. The length of the CDR3 is 15 residues. Germline V lookup: CDR1 MNHEY, CDR2 SVGEGT. With V trimmed by 5 bases and J by 5 bases, 6 bases remained unmatched. The CDR3 spells CASSLGLAGSETQYF. DNA for the CDR3: TGTGCCAGCAGTCTCGGACTAGCGGGATCTGAGACCCAGTACTTC.

The chain uses TRBV18 and TRBJ2-2; D is unclear. CDR1 and CDR2 (germline): KGHSH, LQKENI. There are 15 residues in the CDR3. The ends were cut back, 3 bases at V and 2 bases at J, with 10 bases in the middle. CDR3 sequence: CASSPAGHNTGELFF. The CDR3 DNA reads as TGTGCCAGCTCACCGGCCGGGCATAACACCGGGGAGCTGTTTTTT. The entire variable domain, with the rest obtained from reference TRBV18 and TRBJ2-2, is as follows: NAGVMQNPRHLVRRRGQEARLRCSPMKGHSHVYWYRQLPEEGLKFMVYLQKENIIDESGMPKERFSAEFPKEGPSILRIQQVVRGDSAAYFCASSPAGHNTGELFFGEGSRLTVL.

This CDR3 is CAISRDGNYGYTF. The CDR3 DNA sequence: TGTGCCATCAGCCGGGACGGCAACTATGGCTACACCTTC. This chain links TRBV10-3 with TRBJ1-2; perhaps TRBD1 as D (5 bases). V shed 6 bases and J shed 2 bases, with 10 bases lying between them. Germline V gene lookup returns CDR1 ENHRY and CDR2 SYGVKD. The CDR3 loop spans 13 amino acids.

V usage is TRBV14 and J usage is TRBJ2-4; TRBD1 matches at 10 bases. The CDR3 extends over 17 amino acids. Germline V gene data show CDR1 as SGHDN and CDR2 as FVKESK. The trim removed 1 base at V and 0 bases at J, leaving 3 bases unmatched. Here the CDR3 reads CASSQGDRGLAKNIQYF. In nucleotides, the CDR3 is TGTGCCAGCAGCCAAGGGGACAGGGGCTTAGCCAAAAACATTCAGTACTTC.

The chain carries TRBV6-5 and TRBJ1-5, with D perhaps matching TRBD1 (5 bases). The germline V gene encodes CDR1 MNHEY and CDR2 SVGAGI. V shed 10 bases and J shed 2 bases, with 18 bases lying between them. The CDR3 is 15 amino acids. The CDR3 loop is CATRDVRIGNQPQHF. CDR3 DNA: TGTGCCACCAGGGACGTGAGGATTGGCAATCAGCCCCAGCATTTT.

The table lists this clone with a count of one. The rearrangement uses TRBV9 and TRBJ1-1; 7 nucleotides align to TRBD1. Germline V gives CDR1 SGDLS, CDR2 YYNGEE. V dropped 0 bases and J dropped 11; count of bases not matched to a gene: 7. The CDR3 totals 13 residues. Here the CDR3 DNA reads TGTGCCAGCAGCGTAGAGGGCAGGGGGAGTGCTTTCTTT. Its protein is CASSVEGRGSAFF.

The chain uses TRBV6-1 and TRBJ2-1, with D uncertain. The V gene lost 0 bases and the J gene lost 3 bases, with 9 bases spanning the gap. Germline CDR1 is MNHNS and CDR2 is SASEGT. This CDR3 region has 15 residues. CDR3 loop: CASSEALLIYNEQFF. In nucleotides, the CDR3 is TGTGCCAGCAGTGAAGCTTTACTTATCTACAATGAGCAGTTCTTC.

V is TRBV5-1 and J is TRBJ1-1, with D maybe TRBD1 (5 bases). CDR3 length: 16 amino acids. The ends were cut back, 0 bases at V and 0 bases at J, with 12 bases in the middle. The germline gives CDR1 SGHRS, CDR2 YFSETQ. The CDR3 DNA is TGCGCCAGCAGCTTGGCCTTGGGGGGAATGAACACTGAAGCTTTCTTT. Encoded protein: CASSLALGGMNTEAFF. The full variable domain, in which reference TRBV5-1 and TRBJ1-1 provide the parts outside the CDR3, is KAGVTQTPRYLIKTRGQQVTLSCSPISGHRSVSWYQQTPGQGLQFLFEYFSETQRNKGNFPGRFSGRQFSNSRSEMNVSTLELGDSALYLCASSLALGGMNTEAFFGQGTRLTVV.

The rearrangement joins TRBV6-5 to TRBJ1-1, with 8 bases matching TRBD1. CDR3 size: 13 residues. Germline V gene lookup returns CDR1 MNHEY and CDR2 SVGAGI. V lost 7 bases and J lost 2; bases outside the gene matches: 3. CDR3 nucleotides: TGTGCCAGCACCCCAGGGGGCAACACTGAAGCTTTCTTT. Amino acids: CASTPGGNTEAFF.

This clone occurred once. Other DNA sequences from this sample encode an identical CDR3 as well. The rearrangement links TRBV19 to TRBJ2-1, with 12 bases that match TRBD2. With V trimmed by 11 bases and J by 4 bases, 9 bases remained unmatched. Germline-derived CDR1 and CDR2 are LNHDA and SQIVND (reference sequence). This CDR3 contains 15 residues. CDR3 amino acids: CASSTGLAGYNEQFF. The CDR3 DNA sequence: TGTGCCTCCAGTACGGGACTAGCGGGTTACAATGAGCAGTTCTTC. Full variable domain (missing parts from reference TRBV19 and TRBJ2-1): DGGITQSPKYLFRKEGQNVTLSCEQNLNHDAMYWYRQDPGQGLRLIYYSQIVNDFQKGDIAEGYSVSREKKESFPLTVTSAQKNPTAFYLCASSTGLAGYNEQFFGPGTRLTVL.

This chain links TRBV30 with TRBJ1-3, with D uncertain. CDR1 is GTSNPN and CDR2 is SVGIG in the germline V gene (reference sequence). The CDR3 has 17 residues. V was trimmed by 0 bases and J by 1 base, leaving 16 bases between them. CDR3 DNA: TGTGCCTGGAGTGTACGGAGGTTCCCCGCGTCTGGAAACACCATATATTTT. Encoded protein: CAWSVRRFPASGNTIYF.

This chain connects TRBV12-3 or TRBV12-4 to TRBJ2-3; TRBD2 is a possible D gene (6 bases). The V and J ends lost 1 base and 5 bases respectively, with 7 bases between them. This CDR3 has 13 residues. CDR3 DNA: TGTGCCAGCAGTTTAGAGGGAGGAGATACGCAGTATTTT. This codes for CASSLEGGDTQYF.

The chain couples TRBV29-1 to TRBJ2-5, with no clear D. The CDR3 spans 12 residues. Deletions cut 4 bases from V and 4 bases from J, with 10 bases between. CDR1 and CDR2 from the germline V gene are SQVTM and ANQGSEA. In DNA, the CDR3 is TGCAGCGTTGTAACCCTTGGAGAGACCCAGTACTTC. As protein: CSVVTLGETQYF.

The rearrangement links TRBV6-6 to TRBJ2-2; 8 bases map to TRBD2. Germline V gene data show CDR1 as MNHNY and CDR2 as SVGAGI (reference sequence). V was pared by 7 bases and J by 3 bases, with 4 bases of the junction left unmatched. The CDR3 spans 14 residues. The CDR3 DNA reads as TGTGCCAGCAAAACTAGCGGTTACACCGGGGAGCTGTTTTTT. It encodes CASKTSGYTGELFF.

V usage is TRBV15 and J usage is TRBJ1-3; TRBD1 is a possible D gene (6 bases). The CDR3 runs 13 residues. V was shortened by 10 bases and J by 0 bases, with 10 bases between the two germline ends. Germline V gene sequence: CDR1 LNHNV, CDR2 YYDKDF (reference sequence). CDR3 sequence reads: CAIQGNSGNTIYF. CDR3 bases: TGTGCCATCCAGGGGAACTCTGGAAACACCATATATTTT.

The DNA for the CDR3 is TGTGCCAGCTCACCGTCCACCGGGACAGAGCAGTTCTTC. Translation: CASSPSTGTEQFF. The chain is built from TRBV18 and TRBJ2-1, with D maybe TRBD1 (6 bases). The CDR3 totals 13 residues. Germline V gene lookup returns CDR1 KGHSH and CDR2 LQKENI. Trimming took off 3 bases at V and 10 bases at J, with 13 bases between the two ends.